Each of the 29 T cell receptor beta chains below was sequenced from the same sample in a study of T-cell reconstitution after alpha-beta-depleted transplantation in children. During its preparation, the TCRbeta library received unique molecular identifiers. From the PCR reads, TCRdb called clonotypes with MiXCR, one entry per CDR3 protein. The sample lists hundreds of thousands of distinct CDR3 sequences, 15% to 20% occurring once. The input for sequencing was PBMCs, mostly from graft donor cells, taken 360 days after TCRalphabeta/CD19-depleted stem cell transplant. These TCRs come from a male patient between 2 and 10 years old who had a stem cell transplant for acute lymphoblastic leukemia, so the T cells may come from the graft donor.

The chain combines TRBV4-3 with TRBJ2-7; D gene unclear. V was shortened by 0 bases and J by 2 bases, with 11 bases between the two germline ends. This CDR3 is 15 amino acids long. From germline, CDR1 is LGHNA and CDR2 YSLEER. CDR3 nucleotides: TGCGCCAGCAGCCAAGATGACCGACCAACCTACGAGCAGTACTTC. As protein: CASSQDDRPTYEQYF.

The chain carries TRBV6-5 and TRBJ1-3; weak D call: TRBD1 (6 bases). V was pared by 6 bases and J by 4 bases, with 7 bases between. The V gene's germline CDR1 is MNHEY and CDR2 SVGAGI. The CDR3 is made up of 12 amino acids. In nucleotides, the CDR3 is TGTGCCAGCAGCACAGGGGGAAACACCATATATTTT. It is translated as CASSTGGNTIYF.

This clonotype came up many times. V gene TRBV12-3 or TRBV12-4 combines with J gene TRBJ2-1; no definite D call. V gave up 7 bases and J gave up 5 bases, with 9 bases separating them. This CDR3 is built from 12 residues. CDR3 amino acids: CASKRSNNEQFF. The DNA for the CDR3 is TGTGCCAGCAAGAGGTCCAACAATGAGCAGTTCTTC.

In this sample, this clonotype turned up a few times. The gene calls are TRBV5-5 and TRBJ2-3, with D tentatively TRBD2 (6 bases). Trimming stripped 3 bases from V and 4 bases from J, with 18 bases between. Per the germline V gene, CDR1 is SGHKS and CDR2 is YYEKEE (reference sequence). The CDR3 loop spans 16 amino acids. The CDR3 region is CASSSLPGERADTQYF. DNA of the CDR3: TGTGCCAGCAGCTCCCTCCCGGGAGAGAGGGCAGATACGCAGTATTTT.

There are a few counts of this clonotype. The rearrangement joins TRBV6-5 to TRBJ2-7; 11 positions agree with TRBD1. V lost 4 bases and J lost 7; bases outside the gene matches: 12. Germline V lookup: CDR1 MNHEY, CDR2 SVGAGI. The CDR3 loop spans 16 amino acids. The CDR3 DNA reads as TGTGCCAGCAGTTTGTCCGGGACAGGGGGAAGTAAGGAGCAGTACTTC. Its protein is CASSLSGTGGSKEQYF.

The CDR3 is CASSQGGRGDDEQYF. As DNA, the CDR3 is TGCGCCAGCAGCCAAGGCGGGAGGGGCGACGACGAGCAGTACTTC. V usage is TRBV4-3 and J usage is TRBJ2-7, with 9 bases that match TRBD2. J was trimmed by 5 bases and V by 1 base; bases with no gene match: 6. CDR1 and CDR2 (germline): LGHNA, YSLEER. There are 15 residues in the CDR3.

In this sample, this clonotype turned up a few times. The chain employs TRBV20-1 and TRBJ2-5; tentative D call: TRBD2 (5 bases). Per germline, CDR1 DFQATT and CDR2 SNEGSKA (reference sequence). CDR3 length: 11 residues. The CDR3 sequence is CSADFQETQYF. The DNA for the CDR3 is TGCAGCGCGGACTTTCAAGAGACCCAGTACTTC.

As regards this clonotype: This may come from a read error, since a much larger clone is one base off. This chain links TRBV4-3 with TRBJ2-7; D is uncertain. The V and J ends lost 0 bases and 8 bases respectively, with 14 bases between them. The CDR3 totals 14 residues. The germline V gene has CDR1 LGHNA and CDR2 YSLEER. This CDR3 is CASSQDPRVSQQYF. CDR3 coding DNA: TGCGCCAGCAGCCAAGACCCTCGGGTCAGCCAGCAGTACTTC.

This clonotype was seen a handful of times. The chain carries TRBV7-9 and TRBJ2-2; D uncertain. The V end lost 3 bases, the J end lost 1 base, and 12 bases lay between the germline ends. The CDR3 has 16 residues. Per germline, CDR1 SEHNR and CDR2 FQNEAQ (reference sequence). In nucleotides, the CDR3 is TGTGCCAGCAGCTTGTCCGGCCTACAGAACACCGGGGAGCTGTTTTTT. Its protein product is CASSLSGLQNTGELFF.

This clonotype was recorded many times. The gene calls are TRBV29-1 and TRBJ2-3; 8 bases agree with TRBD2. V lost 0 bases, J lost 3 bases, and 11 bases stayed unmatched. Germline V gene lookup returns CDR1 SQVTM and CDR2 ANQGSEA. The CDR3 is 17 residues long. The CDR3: CSVEDPLRGGPTDTQYF. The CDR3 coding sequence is TGCAGCGTTGAAGATCCCCTCCGCGGGGGGCCAACAGATACGCAGTATTTT.

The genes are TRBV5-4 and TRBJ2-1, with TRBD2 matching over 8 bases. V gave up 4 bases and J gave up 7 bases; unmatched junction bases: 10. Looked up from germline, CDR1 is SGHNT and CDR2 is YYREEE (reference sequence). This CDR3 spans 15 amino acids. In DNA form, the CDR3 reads TGTGCCAGCAGCCCGATCGGGACTAGGATAAATGAGCAGTTCTTC. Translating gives CASSPIGTRINEQFF.

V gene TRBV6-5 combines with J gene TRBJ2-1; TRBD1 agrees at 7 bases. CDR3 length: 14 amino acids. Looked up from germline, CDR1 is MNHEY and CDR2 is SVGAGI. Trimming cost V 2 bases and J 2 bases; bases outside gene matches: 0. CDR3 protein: CASSYGTAYNEQFF. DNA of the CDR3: TGTGCCAGCAGTTACGGGACAGCCTACAATGAGCAGTTCTTC.

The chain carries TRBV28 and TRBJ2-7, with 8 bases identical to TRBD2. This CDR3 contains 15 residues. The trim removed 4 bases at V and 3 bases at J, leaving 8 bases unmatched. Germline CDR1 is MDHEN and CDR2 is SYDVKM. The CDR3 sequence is CASSSLAGPLYEQYF. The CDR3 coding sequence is TGTGCCAGCAGTTCCTTAGCGGGACCCCTCTACGAGCAGTACTTC.

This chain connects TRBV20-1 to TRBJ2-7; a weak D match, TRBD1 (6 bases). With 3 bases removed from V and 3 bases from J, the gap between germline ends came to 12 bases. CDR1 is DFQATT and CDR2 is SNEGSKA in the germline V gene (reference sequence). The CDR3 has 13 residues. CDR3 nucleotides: TGCAGTGCTAGGACAGGTGCGGGCTACGAGCAGTACTTC. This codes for CSARTGAGYEQYF.

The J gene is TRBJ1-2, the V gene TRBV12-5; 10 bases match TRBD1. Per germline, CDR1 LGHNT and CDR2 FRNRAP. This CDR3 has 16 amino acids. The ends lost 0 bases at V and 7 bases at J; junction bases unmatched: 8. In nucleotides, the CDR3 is TGTGCTAGTGGTTTGGTACTCGACAGGGGGCTGGGTGGCTACACCTTC. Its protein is CASGLVLDRGLGGYTF.

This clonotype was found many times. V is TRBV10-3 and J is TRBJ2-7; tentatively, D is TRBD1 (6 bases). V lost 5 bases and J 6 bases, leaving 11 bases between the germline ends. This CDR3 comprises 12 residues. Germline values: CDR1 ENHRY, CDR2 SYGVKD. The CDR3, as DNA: TGTGCCATCAGTCTAGGGACACCCGAGCAGTACTTC. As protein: CAISLGTPEQYF.

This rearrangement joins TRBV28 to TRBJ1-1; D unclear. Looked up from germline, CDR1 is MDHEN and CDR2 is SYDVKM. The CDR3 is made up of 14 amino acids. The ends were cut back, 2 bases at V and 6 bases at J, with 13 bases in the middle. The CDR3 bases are TGTGCCAGCAGTTTACAGGAATTCGGCGCTGAAGCTTTCTTT. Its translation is CASSLQEFGAEAFF.

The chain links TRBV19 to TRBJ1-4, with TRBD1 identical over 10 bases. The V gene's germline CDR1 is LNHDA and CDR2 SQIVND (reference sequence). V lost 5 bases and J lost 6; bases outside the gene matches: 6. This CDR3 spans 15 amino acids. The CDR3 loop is CASSGTGTGDEKLFF. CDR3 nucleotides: TGTGCCAGTAGTGGGACCGGGACAGGGGATGAAAAACTGTTTTTT.

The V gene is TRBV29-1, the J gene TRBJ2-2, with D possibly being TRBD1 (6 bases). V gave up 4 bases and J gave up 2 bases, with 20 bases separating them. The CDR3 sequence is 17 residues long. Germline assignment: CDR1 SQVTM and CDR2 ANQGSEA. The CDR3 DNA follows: TGCAGCGTTGCCGCAAATCCGGGACACAGAAACACCGGGGAGCTGTTTTTT. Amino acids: CSVAANPGHRNTGELFF.

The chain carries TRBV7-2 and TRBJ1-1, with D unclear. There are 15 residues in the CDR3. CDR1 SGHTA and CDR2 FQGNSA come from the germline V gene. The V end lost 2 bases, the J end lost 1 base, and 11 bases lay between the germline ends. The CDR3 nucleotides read TGTGCCAGCAGCTTATCCGCCTATTCGAACACTGAAGCTTTCTTT. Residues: CASSLSAYSNTEAFF.

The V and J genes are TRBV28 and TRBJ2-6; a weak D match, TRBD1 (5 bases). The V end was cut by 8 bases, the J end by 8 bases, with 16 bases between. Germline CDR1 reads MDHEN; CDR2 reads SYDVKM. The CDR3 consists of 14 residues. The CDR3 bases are TGTGCCAGCGGCCGGCCGACAGTTTCCAACGTCCTGACTTTC. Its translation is CASGRPTVSNVLTF.

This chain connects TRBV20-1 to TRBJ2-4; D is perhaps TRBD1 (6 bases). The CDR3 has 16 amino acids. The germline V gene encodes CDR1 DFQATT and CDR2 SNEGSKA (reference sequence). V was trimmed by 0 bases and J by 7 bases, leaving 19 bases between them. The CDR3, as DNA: TGCAGTGCTAGAGATTTACCGGAGAGGGGGTTCAACATTCAGTACTTC. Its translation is CSARDLPERGFNIQYF.

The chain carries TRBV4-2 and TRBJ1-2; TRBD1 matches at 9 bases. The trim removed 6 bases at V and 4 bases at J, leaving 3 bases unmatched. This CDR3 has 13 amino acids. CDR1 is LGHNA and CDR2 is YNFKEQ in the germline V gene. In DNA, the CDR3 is TGTGCCAGCAGGGGACAGGGAGGCTATGGCTACACCTTC. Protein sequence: CASRGQGGYGYTF.

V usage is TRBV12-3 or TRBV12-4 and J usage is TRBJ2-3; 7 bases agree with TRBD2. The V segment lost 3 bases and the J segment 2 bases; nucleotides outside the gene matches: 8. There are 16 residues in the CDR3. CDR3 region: CASSFSTSAVTDTQYF. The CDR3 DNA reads TGTGCCAGCAGTTTCAGCACTAGCGCCGTCACAGATACGCAGTATTTT.

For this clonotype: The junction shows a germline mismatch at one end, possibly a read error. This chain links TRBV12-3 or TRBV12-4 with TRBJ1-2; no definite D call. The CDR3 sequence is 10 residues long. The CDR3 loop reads CASSLVRTAF. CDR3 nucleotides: TGTGCCAGCAGTTTAGTCCGAACCGCCTTC.

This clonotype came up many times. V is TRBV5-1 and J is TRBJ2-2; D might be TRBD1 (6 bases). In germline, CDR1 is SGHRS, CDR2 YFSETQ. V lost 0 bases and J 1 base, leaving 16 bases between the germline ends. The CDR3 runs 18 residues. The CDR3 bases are TGCGCCAGCAGCTTGGAGTACAGGGTGGCCTTGAACACCGGGGAGCTGTTTTTT. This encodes CASSLEYRVALNTGELFF.

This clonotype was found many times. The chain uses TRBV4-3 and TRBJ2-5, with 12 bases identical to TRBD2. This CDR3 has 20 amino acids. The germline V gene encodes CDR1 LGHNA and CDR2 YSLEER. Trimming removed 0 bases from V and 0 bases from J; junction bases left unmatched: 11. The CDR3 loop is CASSQDRRLAGGSYQETQYF. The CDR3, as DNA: TGCGCCAGCAGCCAAGATAGGCGGCTAGCGGGAGGGTCTTACCAAGAGACCCAGTACTTC.

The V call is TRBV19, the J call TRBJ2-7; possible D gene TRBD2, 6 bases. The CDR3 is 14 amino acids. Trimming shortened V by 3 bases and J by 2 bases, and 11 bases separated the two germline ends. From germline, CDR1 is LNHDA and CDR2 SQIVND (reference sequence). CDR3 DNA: TGTGCCAGTAGTATCGGAGGGACGGCCTACGAGCAGTACTTC. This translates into CASSIGGTAYEQYF.

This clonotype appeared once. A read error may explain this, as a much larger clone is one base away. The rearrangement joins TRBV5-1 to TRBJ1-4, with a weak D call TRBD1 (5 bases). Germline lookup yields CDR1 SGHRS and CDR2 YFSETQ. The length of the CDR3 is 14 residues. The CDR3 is CTSSPDKPNEKLFF. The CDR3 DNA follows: TGCACCAGCAGCCCGGACAAACCTAATGAAAAACTGTTTTTT. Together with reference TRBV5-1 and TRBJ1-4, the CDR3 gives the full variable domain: KAGVTQTPRYLIKTRGQQVTLSCSPISGHRSVSWYQQTPGQGLQFLFEYFSETQRNKGNFPGRFSGRQFSNSRSEMNVSTLELGDSALYLCTSSPDKPNEKLFFGSGTQLSVL.